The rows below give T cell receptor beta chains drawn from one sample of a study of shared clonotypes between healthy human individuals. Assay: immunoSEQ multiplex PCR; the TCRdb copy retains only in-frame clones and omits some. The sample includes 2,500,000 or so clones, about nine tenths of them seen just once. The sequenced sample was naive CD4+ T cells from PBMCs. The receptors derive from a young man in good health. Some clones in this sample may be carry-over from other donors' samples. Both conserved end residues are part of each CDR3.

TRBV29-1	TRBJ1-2	CSVGTGGYGYTF
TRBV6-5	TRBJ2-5	CASRPPLAGAETQYF
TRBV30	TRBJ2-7	CAWTYTGEDYEQYF
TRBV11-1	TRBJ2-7	CASSLLADSYEQYF
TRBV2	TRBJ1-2	CASSKGGGYTF
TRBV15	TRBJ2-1	CATSRDPQGASNEQFF
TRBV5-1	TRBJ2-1	CASSFLASYNEQFF
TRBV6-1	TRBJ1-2	CASSDRGPGGYTF
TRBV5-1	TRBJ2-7	CASSLGQGRNEQYF
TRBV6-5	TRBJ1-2	CASRGTDPGYTF
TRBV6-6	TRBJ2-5	CASTSSGQGPQETQYF
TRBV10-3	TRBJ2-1	CAISEELGRFPYNEQFF
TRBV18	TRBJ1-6	CASSPLGTVNSPLHF
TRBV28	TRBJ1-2	CASSLGEGVWGYTF
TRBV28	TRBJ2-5	CASKQRETQYF
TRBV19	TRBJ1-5	CASTPGDRGGQPQHF
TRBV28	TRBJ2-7	CASRGTGGPYEQYF
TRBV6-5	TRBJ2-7	CASSYSNRGLYEQYF
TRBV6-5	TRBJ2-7	CASKKTSGRIYEQYF
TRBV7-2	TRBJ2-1	CASSYMGQGYNEQFF
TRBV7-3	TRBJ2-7	CASSLIHHYEQYF
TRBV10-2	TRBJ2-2	CASRTSGRRNTGELFF
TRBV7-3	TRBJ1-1	CASSLNRGNTEAFF
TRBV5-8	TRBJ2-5	CASSSPAGKETQYF
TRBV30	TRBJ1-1	CAWRGGTGSTAEAFF
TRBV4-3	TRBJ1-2	CASSQDGQHYGYTF
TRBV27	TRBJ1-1	CASKRTGGIGTEAFF
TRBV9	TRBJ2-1	CASSVEGASSYNEQFF
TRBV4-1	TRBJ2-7	CASTKGQAFSSYEQYF
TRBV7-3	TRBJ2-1	CASSLEQGARQFF
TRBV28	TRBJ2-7	CASSLGDGVYEQYF
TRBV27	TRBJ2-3	CASSYSISDTQYF
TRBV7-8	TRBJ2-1	CASSDAWTSGESYNEQFF
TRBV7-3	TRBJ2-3	CASSSSGGGTDTQYF
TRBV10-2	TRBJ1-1	CASYETPEAFF